The 5 T cell receptor beta chains below were found in one sample sequenced in a study of T cells in localized non-small cell lung cancer. The data were produced by immunoSEQ multiplex PCR, yet TCRdb's version contains in-frame clones alone and is incomplete. The sample lists around 17,000 clones, more than 85% occurring once. This material consisted of peripheral blood, taken before any cancer treatment. The receptors were sampled from a male donor older than 55 with stage II squamous cell lung carcinoma.

This chain links TRBV5-1 with TRBJ2-7; D may match TRBD1 or TRBD2 (5 bases each). Trimming took 4 bases from V and 3 from J, leaving 14 bases between them. This CDR3 has 14 residues. From germline, CDR1 is SGHRS and CDR2 YFSETQ. The CDR3 loop is CASSLGTANYEQYF. The CDR3 bases are TGCGCCAGCAGCCTTGGGACGGCTAACTACGAGCAGTACTTC.

This chain uses TRBV5-1 with TRBJ2-2; 11 bases align to TRBD2. Germline lookup yields CDR1 SGHRS and CDR2 YFSETQ. V gave up 6 bases and J gave up 5 bases; unmatched junction bases: 6. The CDR3 is 15 amino acids. The CDR3 is CASNGGTSGTGELFF. DNA for the CDR3: TGCGCCAGCAATGGTGGGACTAGCGGTACCGGGGAGCTGTTTTTT.

This chain links TRBV7-9 with TRBJ2-6, with D unclear. Germline V gene data show CDR1 as SEHNR and CDR2 as FQNEAQ (reference sequence). Trimming removed 2 bases at V and 0 bases at J, with 8 bases between. The CDR3 contains 16 residues. CDR3 protein: CASSLNPPSGANVLTF. CDR3 nucleotide sequence: TGTGCCAGCAGCTTAAATCCCCCCTCTGGGGCCAACGTCCTGACTTTC. The variable domain in full, with the rest retrieved from reference TRBV7-9 and TRBJ2-6, is DTGVSQNPRHKITKRGQNVTFRCDPISEHNRLYWYRQTLGQGPEFLTYFQNEAQLEKSRLLSDRFSAERPKGSFSTLEIQRTEQGDSAMYLCASSLNPPSGANVLTFGAGSRLTVL.

This chain connects TRBV6-6 to TRBJ2-7; tentative D call: TRBD1 (5 bases). The CDR3 is 13 amino acids. CDR1 is MNHNY, CDR2 SVGAGI, per germline (reference sequence). Between the trimmed V and J ends, which lost 4 bases and 1 base, there was a span of 8 bases. In DNA form, the CDR3 reads TGTGCCAGCAGTTGGGGCGGTTCCTACGAGCAGTACTTC. This translates into CASSWGGSYEQYF.

The table lists this clone with a count of one. The genes are TRBV6-1 and TRBJ2-5; 11 bases line up with TRBD2. CDR1 is MNHNS, CDR2 SASEGT, per germline. This CDR3 comprises 16 residues. V was pared by 3 bases and J by 4 bases, with 7 bases of the junction left unmatched. As DNA, the CDR3 is TGTGCCAGCAGTGAGGTGCGGCTAGCGGGAGGAGAGACCCAGTACTTC. Protein sequence: CASSEVRLAGGETQYF.